The 17 T cell receptor beta chains below all came from one sample that was sequenced in a study of blood T cell repertoires in COVID-19 (dated by TCRdb to 2019 to 2021). The library came from the immunoSEQ multiplex PCR assay. The immuneACCESS repertoire file appears here via TCRdb, limited to in-frame rearrangements. These files lack a portion of the clones; in checked studies, under half of the deficit traces to unresolved V genes, and the cause of the others is not known. The sample table holds 150,000 to 200,000 clones, of which around 81% were seen once. Roughly 9.6% of the sample goes to the ten largest clones. The material sequenced was peripheral blood. The source is a man aged 55 to 70 with active or convalescent COVID-19.

The gene calls are TRBV19 and TRBJ2-1, with TRBD1 matching 7 bases. The CDR3 is 14 residues long. Germline CDR1 reads LNHDA; CDR2 reads SQIVND (reference sequence). Losses at the gene ends were 4 bases for V and 9 bases for J; bases not matched to a gene: 9. The CDR3 coding sequence is TGTGCCAGTAGTACCCCGACAGGGAGTATTGAGCAGTTCTTC. This translates into CASSTPTGSIEQFF.

The chain has TRBV19 and TRBJ2-2, with 13 bases identical to TRBD2. The CDR3 runs 17 residues. CDR1 is LNHDA, CDR2 SQIVND, per germline (reference sequence). Trimming at V came to 8 bases and at J to 1 base, leaving 7 bases not matched to a gene. The CDR3 here is CASSGTSGMGNTGELFF. In nucleotides, the CDR3 is TGTGCCAGTTCGGGGACTAGCGGGATGGGGAACACCGGGGAGCTGTTTTTT.

This rearrangement joins TRBV10-3 to TRBJ1-2; 9 bases are a match to TRBD1. CDR3 length: 15 residues. Germline V CDR1 and CDR2: ENHRY, SYGVKD. V was clipped by 0 bases and J by 8 bases; unmatched bases: 7. This CDR3 is CAISESPQGAGGYTF. In DNA, the CDR3 is TGTGCCATCAGTGAGTCCCCACAGGGGGCAGGGGGCTACACCTTC.

This clone was observed once. This chain links TRBV15 with TRBJ2-5, with TRBD2 matching 8 bases. Losses at the gene ends were 3 bases for V and 4 bases for J; bases not matched to a gene: 10. Germline CDR1 is LNHNV and CDR2 is YYDKDF (reference sequence). The CDR3 totals 16 residues. CDR3 sequence: CATSSGTSKLRETQYF. CDR3 sequence (DNA): TGTGCCACCAGCAGCGGGACTAGTAAGTTGCGAGAGACCCAGTACTTC.

The rearrangement links TRBV19 to TRBJ2-1, with TRBD2 identical over 9 bases. The CDR3 is made up of 17 amino acids. The J segment lost 2 bases and the V segment lost 5 bases, leaving 10 bases of the junction unmatched. Germline loops: CDR1 LNHDA, CDR2 SQIVND (reference sequence). The CDR3 sequence is CASSPPGLATTYNEQFF. In DNA, the CDR3 is TGTGCCAGTAGTCCTCCAGGACTAGCGACCACCTACAATGAGCAGTTCTTC.

The chain couples TRBV4-1 to TRBJ2-7; D is perhaps TRBD2 (5 bases). This CDR3 spans 15 amino acids. Germline CDR1 and CDR2: MGHRA and YSYEKL. The V end lost 0 bases, the J end lost 2 bases, and 11 bases lay between the germline ends. CDR3 DNA: TGCGCCAGCAGCCAAGAACGCCTAGCTCCCTACGAGCAGTACTTC. Amino acid sequence: CASSQERLAPYEQYF.

The V and J genes are TRBV28 and TRBJ1-3; D is unclear. V shed 3 bases and J shed 7 bases, with 10 bases lying between them. The CDR3 runs to 13 residues. Germline lookup yields CDR1 MDHEN and CDR2 SYDVKM. The CDR3 bases are TGTGCCAGCAGTTTTGATCACCGGAACACCATATATTTT. Its protein is CASSFDHRNTIYF.

The chain carries TRBV9 and TRBJ2-5; D might be TRBD1 (6 bases). Trimming took off 0 bases at V and 3 bases at J, with 9 bases between the two ends. Germline V gene data show CDR1 as SGDLS and CDR2 as YYNGEE. The CDR3 has 14 residues. CDR3 in DNA: TGTGCCAGCAGCGTAGACAGGGCGGAAGAGACCCAGTACTTC. Amino acid sequence: CASSVDRAEETQYF.

The chain is built from TRBV13 and TRBJ2-3; TRBD2 matches 11 bases. The CDR3 is 17 residues long. V trimming: 3 bases; J trimming: 0 bases; junction bases outside the gene matches: 5. Germline loops: CDR1 PRHDT, CDR2 FYEKMQ (reference sequence). CDR3 in amino acids: CASSLTSGTSSTDTQYF. The DNA of the CDR3 is TGTGCCAGCAGCTTGACTAGCGGGACGTCTAGCACAGATACGCAGTATTTT.

This clone was counted a few times. V usage is TRBV5-6 and J usage is TRBJ2-7; D is ambiguous. This CDR3 is 12 amino acids long. Per germline, CDR1 SGHDT and CDR2 YYEEEE. Trimming took off 2 bases at V and 8 bases at J, with 11 bases between the two ends. The CDR3 sequence is CASSLIQEKQYF. The CDR3 coding sequence is TGTGCCAGCAGCTTAATCCAAGAGAAGCAGTACTTC.

This clone appeared a few times. The chain uses TRBV29-1 and TRBJ2-5, with TRBD1 matching over 7 bases. This CDR3 has 15 amino acids. Unmatched junction bases numbered 13, after V lost 7 bases and J lost 2 bases. CDR1 and CDR2 (germline): SQVTM, ANQGSEA. The CDR3 coding sequence is TGCAGCGCCTTGACAGGGCGGTCGGCACAAGAGACCCAGTACTTC. This codes for CSALTGRSAQETQYF. The full variable domain, in which reference TRBV29-1 and TRBJ2-5 provide the parts outside the CDR3, is SAVISQKPSRDICQRGTSLTIQCQVDSQVTMMFWYRQQPGQSLTLIATANQGSEATYESGFVIDKFPISRPNLTFSTLTVSNMSPEDSSIYLCSALTGRSAQETQYFGPGTRLLVL.

The V gene is TRBV6-1, the J gene TRBJ1-6; 11 bases are a match to TRBD1. Germline trimming cut 3 bases from V and 9 bases from J; bases unmatched to any gene: 4. Germline values: CDR1 MNHNS, CDR2 SASEGT. The CDR3 loop spans 15 amino acids. CDR3 DNA: TGTGCCAGCAGTGATAGGGGACAGGGGGTTTCACCCCTCCACTTT. Translating it yields CASSDRGQGVSPLHF.

The DNA for the CDR3 is TGTGCCAGCAGTGCATTAGCGGGGGACACAGATACGCAGTATTTT. This gives the protein CASSALAGDTDTQYF. The gene calls are TRBV6-4 and TRBJ2-3; 9 nucleotides align to TRBD2. CDR1 MRHNA and CDR2 SNTAGT come from the germline V gene. Trimming cost V 4 bases and J 2 bases; bases outside gene matches: 4. The CDR3 has 15 amino acids.

The genes are TRBV28 and TRBJ1-5; TRBD1 agrees at 8 bases. This CDR3 is 13 amino acids long. Trimming removed 7 bases from V and 9 bases from J; junction bases left unmatched: 8. Per germline, CDR1 MDHEN and CDR2 SYDVKM. The CDR3 bases are TGTGCCAGCACTGGACAGGGTAGTCGGCCCCAGCATTTT. Amino acid sequence: CASTGQGSRPQHF.

This rearrangement joins TRBV5-1 to TRBJ1-1, with a weak D call TRBD1 (6 bases). V lost 2 bases and J 1 base, leaving 12 bases between the germline ends. CDR3 length equals 15 residues. Germline V gene data show CDR1 as SGHRS and CDR2 as YFSETQ. CDR3 sequence (DNA): TGCGCCAGCAGCTTAGCACCGACAGGGAACACTGAAGCTTTCTTT. Protein: CASSLAPTGNTEAFF.

The chain couples TRBV9 to TRBJ2-1; 9 nucleotides agree with TRBD2. The CDR3 is 14 residues long. The V gene's germline CDR1 is SGDLS and CDR2 YYNGEE. J was trimmed by 4 bases and V by 2 bases; bases with no gene match: 1. CDR3 in amino acids: CASSVSGRYNEQFF. As DNA, the CDR3 is TGTGCCAGCAGCGTGAGCGGGAGGTACAATGAGCAGTTCTTC. The variable domain in full, completed from reference TRBV9 and TRBJ2-1, reads DSGVTQTPKHLITATGQRVTLRCSPRSGDLSVYWYQQSLDQGLQFLIQYYNGEERAKGNILERFSAQQFPDLHSELNLSSLELGDSALYFCASSVSGRYNEQFFGPGTRLTVL.

V gene TRBV5-1 combines with J gene TRBJ1-4; D unclear. The CDR3 runs 15 residues. Between the trimmed V and J ends, which lost 7 bases and 1 base, there was a span of 14 bases. Per the germline V gene, CDR1 is SGHRS and CDR2 is YFSETQ. CDR3 sequence reads: CASASFPGTNEKLFF. DNA of the CDR3: TGCGCCAGCGCTTCGTTCCCCGGAACTAATGAAAAACTGTTTTTT.